The 18 T cell receptor beta chains given below trace back to one sample, sequenced in a study of T cell changes during pregnancy in multiple sclerosis. Using immunoSEQ multiplex PCR, the repertoire was profiled, and TCRdb retains in-frame clones only, with some absent. This repertoire shows around 83,000 clones, 75% to 95% found once; its top ten account for less than 0.6%. The sequencing used CD4+ T cells from peripheral blood mononuclear cells, collected in the second trimester of pregnancy. These receptor sequences come from a female donor with multiple sclerosis, enrolled in a pregnancy study.

This clone was seen a handful of times. V usage is TRBV5-5 and J usage is TRBJ2-1, with 7 bases lining up with TRBD1. Germline V gives CDR1 SGHKS, CDR2 YYEKEE (reference sequence). This CDR3 is built from 13 residues. V lost 4 bases and J lost 8; bases outside the gene matches: 6. CDR3 in amino acids: CASSPTGMDEQFF. The CDR3 DNA sequence: TGTGCCAGCAGCCCGACAGGGATGGATGAGCAGTTCTTC.

The chain is built from TRBV18 and TRBJ2-7; D is unresolved. V dropped 3 bases and J dropped 6 bases, with 12 bases sitting between them. The CDR3 loop spans 13 amino acids. Germline V gives CDR1 KGHSH, CDR2 LQKENI. The CDR3, as DNA: TGTGCCAGCTCACCGGTTACAGCTGCCGAGCAGTACTTC. Translating it yields CASSPVTAAEQYF.

This chain joins TRBV7-9 and TRBJ2-7; 10 bases match TRBD1. This CDR3 contains 16 residues. V shed 6 bases and J 5 bases; nucleotides not matched to a gene: 13. Germline V gene sequence: CDR1 SEHNR, CDR2 FQNEAQ (reference sequence). CDR3 amino acids: CASSPIIDRGLNEQYF. For the CDR3, the DNA is TGTGCCAGCAGTCCTATCATTGACAGGGGGCTTAACGAGCAGTACTTC.

The CDR3 loop reads CASSLARTINQETQYF. DNA of the CDR3: TGCGCCAGCAGCTTGGCGAGGACTATTAACCAAGAGACCCAGTACTTC. The chain carries TRBV5-1 and TRBJ2-5; D is perhaps TRBD2 (6 bases). Germline loops: CDR1 SGHRS, CDR2 YFSETQ. The CDR3 runs to 16 residues. Trimming took off 0 bases at V and 0 bases at J, with 12 bases between the two ends. Full variable domain (missing parts from reference TRBV5-1 and TRBJ2-5): KAGVTQTPRYLIKTRGQQVTLSCSPISGHRSVSWYQQTPGQGLQFLFEYFSETQRNKGNFPGRFSGRQFSNSRSEMNVSTLELGDSALYLCASSLARTINQETQYFGPGTRLLVL.

This clone was picked up one time. The chain links TRBV7-9 to TRBJ1-1; D might be TRBD1 (6 bases). V shed 5 bases and J shed 9 bases, with 16 bases lying between them. The CDR3 consists of 13 residues. Germline CDR1 is SEHNR and CDR2 is FQNEAQ (reference sequence). The CDR3 reads CASSIAGAHKAFF. CDR3 sequence (DNA): TGTGCCAGCAGCATTGCGGGGGCTCACAAAGCTTTCTTT.

The chain is built from TRBV7-8 and TRBJ1-6; 8 bases are shared with TRBD1. J gave up 10 bases and V 4 bases, and 9 bases lay outside the gene matches. Germline CDR1 and CDR2: SGHVS and FQNEAQ. This CDR3 spans 15 amino acids. The CDR3 coding sequence is TGTGCCAGCAGCTCGGTCAGGGGGACAGGATCACCCCTCCACTTT. Its translation is CASSSVRGTGSPLHF.

The chain carries TRBV4-2 and TRBJ1-6; a possible D gene is TRBD1 (6 bases). The CDR3 is 15 amino acids. Trimming cost V 2 bases and J 5 bases, with 10 bases left between them. Per the germline V gene, CDR1 is LGHNA and CDR2 is YNFKEQ. The CDR3 nucleotides are TGTGCCAGCAGCCAACCGGACAGTAATAATTCACCCCTCCACTTT. It specifies CASSQPDSNNSPLHF.

The CDR3 protein is CASTLFTEAFF. The CDR3, as DNA: TGTGCCAGTACCCTCTTCACTGAAGCTTTCTTT. The chain couples TRBV19 to TRBJ1-1; D not certain. The CDR3 has 11 residues. Between the trimmed V and J ends, which lost 7 bases and 4 bases, there was a span of 7 bases. Germline V gene sequence: CDR1 LNHDA, CDR2 SQIVND (reference sequence).

CDR3 region: CASSQVTDTEAFF. In nucleotides, the CDR3 is TGCGCCAGCAGCCAAGTAACAGACACTGAAGCTTTCTTT. The rearrangement links TRBV4-3 to TRBJ1-1; D ambiguous. The CDR3 has 13 amino acids. CDR1 and CDR2 (germline): LGHNA, YSLEER. Trimming cost V 1 base and J 3 bases, with 6 bases left between them.

The genes are TRBV6-6 and TRBJ1-2; D ambiguous. The CDR3 length is 13 residues. Germline V gene lookup returns CDR1 MNHNY and CDR2 SVGAGI (reference sequence). Trimming stripped 2 bases from V and 8 bases from J, with 12 bases between. The DNA of the CDR3 is TGTGCCAGCAGTTACGACCAGCGCGGGGGCTACACCTTC. Protein sequence: CASSYDQRGGYTF.

This chain links TRBV7-6 with TRBJ2-1; the D gene is possibly TRBD2 (6 bases). Trimming cost V 1 base and J 6 bases, with 19 bases left between them. Germline V gives CDR1 SGHVS, CDR2 FNYEAQ. The CDR3 totals 17 residues. The DNA of the CDR3 is TGTGCCAGCAGCTTAGAACCCCCGAGCGGGTTCATCAATGAGCAGTTCTTC. Translating gives CASSLEPPSGFINEQFF.

The rearrangement links TRBV7-6 to TRBJ1-2, with TRBD1 identical over 8 bases. CDR1 and CDR2 from the germline V gene are SGHVS and FNYEAQ. The CDR3 spans 16 residues. With V trimmed by 1 base and J by 4 bases, 8 bases remained unmatched. CDR3 DNA: TGTGCCAGCAGCTTAGTTAGGACAGGGAGGTCCTATGGCTACACCTTC. Amino acids: CASSLVRTGRSYGYTF.

The J gene is TRBJ2-7, the V gene TRBV11-2; 8 bases line up with TRBD1. Trimming removed 8 bases from V and 0 bases from J; junction bases left unmatched: 6. CDR1 is SGHAT, CDR2 FQNNGV, per germline. CDR3 length: 14 residues. The CDR3 here is CASGVTGGSYEQYF. The CDR3 nucleotides are TGTGCCAGCGGTGTAACAGGGGGCTCCTACGAGCAGTACTTC.

The chain combines TRBV6-5 with TRBJ2-7; tentatively, D is TRBD1 (6 bases). Trimming took off 5 bases at V and 5 bases at J, with 13 bases between the two ends. The CDR3 loop spans 13 amino acids. Germline V gene lookup returns CDR1 MNHEY and CDR2 SVGAGI. CDR3 in amino acids: CASSSNRVHEQYF. The CDR3 DNA is TGTGCCAGCAGTAGCAACAGGGTCCACGAGCAGTACTTC.

The chain is built from TRBV30 and TRBJ1-5, with TRBD1 identical over 9 bases. CDR3 length: 16 amino acids. In germline, CDR1 is GTSNPN, CDR2 SVGIG (reference sequence). Losses at the gene ends were 1 base for V and 1 base for J; bases not matched to a gene: 5. CDR3 DNA sequence: TGTGCCTGGAGTGCAAAACAGGGGGCGAGCAATCAGCCCCAGCATTTT. Its translation: CAWSAKQGASNQPQHF. Variable domain in full (rest from reference TRBV30 and TRBJ1-5): SQTIHQWPATLVQPVGSPLSLECTVEGTSNPNLYWYRQAAGRGLQLLFYSVGIGQISSEVPQNLSASRPQDRQFILSSKKLLLSDSGFYLCAWSAKQGASNQPQHFGDGTRLSIL.

The V gene is TRBV30, the J gene TRBJ1-1; D not resolved. This CDR3 comprises 13 residues. Trimming left V 4 bases short and J 6 bases short, with 15 bases between. The germline CDR1 and CDR2 sequences are GTSNPN and SVGIG (reference sequence). This CDR3 reads CAWNEEAVPEAFF. The CDR3 nucleotides are TGTGCCTGGAATGAGGAGGCGGTACCTGAAGCTTTCTTT.

The chain joins TRBV27 to TRBJ2-1; D may be TRBD2 (6 bases). Trimming shortened V by 1 base and J by 9 bases, and 22 bases separated the two germline ends. This CDR3 has 17 residues. Germline values: CDR1 MNHEY, CDR2 SMNVEV (reference sequence). The DNA of the CDR3 is TGTGCCAGCAGTTTATTCGGTGGCGGGATTATGTTCAGTGAGCAGTTCTTC. This sequence encodes CASSLFGGGIMFSEQFF.

V is TRBV29-1 and J is TRBJ1-5; TRBD1 matches at 7 bases. CDR1 SQVTM and CDR2 ANQGSEA come from the germline V gene. With 4 bases clipped from V and 2 bases from J, the junction kept 2 bases outside the gene matches. CDR3 length: 13 residues. This chain's CDR3 is CSVGQGGNQPQHF. As DNA, the CDR3 is TGCAGCGTTGGGCAGGGGGGCAATCAGCCCCAGCATTTT. The whole variable domain, filled in from reference TRBV29-1 and TRBJ1-5, reads SAVISQKPSRDICQRGTSLTIQCQVDSQVTMMFWYRQQPGQSLTLIATANQGSEATYESGFVIDKFPISRPNLTFSTLTVSNMSPEDSSIYLCSVGQGGNQPQHFGDGTRLSIL.